A single sample is the source of the 7 T cell receptor beta chains below, sequenced in a study of cytomegalovirus exposure and HLA in healthy donors listed by TCRdb under 2017. The library was prepared using the immunoSEQ multiplex PCR assay. The multiplex PCR relied on a mix of 60 forward primers for TCR Vbeta segments and 13 reverse primers for TCR Jbeta segments. The table comes from immuneACCESS by way of TCRdb, which keeps in-frame sequences with V and J called. Part of the clones is missing from these tables; in studies checked, under half for an unresolved V gene and the rest for unknown reasons. This sample gives some 110,000 clones in total; approximately 79% of them show up just once. Together, the top ten hold 6.5% to 8.5% of the sample. The sample consisted of PBMCs. All receptors come from a man aged 25 to 40 in good health and CMV-seropositive.

As for this clone: A read error may produce the germline difference seen at one junction end. V and J are TRBV5-4 and TRBJ2-1; possibly TRBD2 for D (5 bases). CDR1 and CDR2 (germline): SGHNT, YYREEE (reference sequence). The CDR3 runs 12 residues. For the CDR3, the DNA is TGTGCCAGCAGTCTAAATGCGGGTCCAGGCCTCTTC. It yields the protein CASSLNAGPGLF.

The CDR3 spells CASSLRGQGNDEQYF. Written as DNA, the CDR3 is TGTGCCAGCAGCTTAAGGGGACAGGGGAACGACGAGCAGTACTTC. This sequence joins TRBV7-2 and TRBJ2-7; 10 bases align to TRBD1. The CDR3 has 15 amino acids. The junction had 6 bases not matched to a gene; V was cut back by 2 bases and J by 5 bases. The V gene's germline CDR1 is SGHTA and CDR2 FQGNSA.

CDR3: CASSEGTGYYGYTF. CDR3 in DNA: TGTGCCAGCAGTGAGGGGACAGGGTACTATGGCTACACCTTC. The gene calls are TRBV6-1 and TRBJ1-2; 9 nucleotides line up with TRBD1. The V segment lost 3 bases and the J segment 3 bases; nucleotides outside the gene matches: 2. The CDR3 extends over 14 amino acids. CDR1 is MNHNS and CDR2 is SASEGT in the germline V gene.

This clone was recorded a few times. The chain is built from TRBV5-1 and TRBJ2-2, with D tentatively TRBD1 (6 bases). The ends were cut back, 2 bases at V and 5 bases at J, with 10 bases in the middle. CDR3 length equals 14 residues. Germline CDR1 SGHRS, CDR2 YFSETQ. Here the CDR3 DNA reads TGCGCCAGCAGCTTTGACAGGTTTACCGGGGAGCTGTTTTTT. Translating gives CASSFDRFTGELFF.

This clone was counted between two and nine times. The chain links TRBV28 to TRBJ2-4, with TRBD1 as a possible D gene (6 bases). Trimming shortened V by 3 bases and J by 0 bases, and 9 bases separated the two germline ends. CDR1 MDHEN and CDR2 SYDVKM come from the germline V gene. The CDR3 length is 15 residues. CDR3 sequence (DNA): TGTGCCAGCAGTTTTGGACAGCTAGCCAAAAACATTCAGTACTTC. This translates into CASSFGQLAKNIQYF.

This chain joins TRBV9 and TRBJ2-7, with 8 bases matching TRBD2. This CDR3 spans 14 amino acids. V trimming: 2 bases; J trimming: 0 bases; junction bases outside the gene matches: 1. The germline V gene encodes CDR1 SGDLS and CDR2 YYNGEE. The CDR3 loop reads CASSVTSGSYEQYF. Here the CDR3 DNA reads TGTGCCAGCAGCGTTACTAGCGGCTCCTACGAGCAGTACTTC.

The V and J genes are TRBV7-8 and TRBJ2-1; 9 positions match TRBD2. The V segment lost 3 bases and the J segment 0 bases; nucleotides outside the gene matches: 6. The CDR3 length is 17 residues. Germline V gene data show CDR1 as SGHVS and CDR2 as FQNEAQ. Here the CDR3 reads CASSLGTSGYSYNEQFF. The CDR3, as DNA: TGTGCCAGCAGCTTGGGAACTAGCGGGTACTCCTACAATGAGCAGTTCTTC.